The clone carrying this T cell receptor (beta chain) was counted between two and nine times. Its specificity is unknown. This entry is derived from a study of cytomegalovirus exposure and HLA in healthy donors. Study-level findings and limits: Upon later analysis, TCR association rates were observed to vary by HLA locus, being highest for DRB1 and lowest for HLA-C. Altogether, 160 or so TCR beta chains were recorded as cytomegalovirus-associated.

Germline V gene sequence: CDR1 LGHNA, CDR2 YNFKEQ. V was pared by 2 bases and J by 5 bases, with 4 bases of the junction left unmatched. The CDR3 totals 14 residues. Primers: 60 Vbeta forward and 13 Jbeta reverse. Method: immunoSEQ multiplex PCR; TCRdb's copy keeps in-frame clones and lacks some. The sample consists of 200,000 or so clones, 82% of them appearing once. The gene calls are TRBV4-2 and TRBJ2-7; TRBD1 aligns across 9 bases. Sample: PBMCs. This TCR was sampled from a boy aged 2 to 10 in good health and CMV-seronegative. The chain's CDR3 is CASSQTGGRDEQYF. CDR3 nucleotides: TGTGCCAGCAGCCAAACAGGGGGCCGCGACGAGCAGTACTTC.